This is a list of T cell receptor beta chains from one sample in a study of OX40 agonist ivuxolimab in advanced cancers. Profiling relied on immunoSEQ multiplex PCR, and the TCRdb table lists in-frame clones only, not all of them. The data show roughly 70,000 clones, with 70% to 90% seen just once and around 8.3% held by the top ten. This sample comprised CD4+ or CD8+ T cells sorted from blood, obtained in a trial of the OX40 agonist ivuxolimab. The receptor source for this set is an adult with an advanced solid tumor such as melanoma, head and neck, liver or kidney cancer. The CDR3 runs from the conserved cysteine through the conserved F or W. D genes are given only for firm matches. The size entry is marked missing in some rows and otherwise reads once, few, many or a size class.

J gene | V gene | D gene | clone size | CDR3 DNA | CDR3 protein
TRBJ1-4 | TRBV25-1 | . | . | TGTGCCAGCAGCCCCACGGACCTTTCGGGGGAAAAACTGTTTTTT | CASSPTDLSGEKLFF
TRBJ2-7 | TRBV11-2 | . | . | TGTGCCAGCAGCTTAGGCCACGAGCAGTACTTC | CASSLGHEQYF
TRBJ2-7 | TRBV7-2 | . | . | TGTGCCAGCAGCTTAACCAGGGGGACTCCCTACGAGCAGTACTTC | CASSLTRGTPYEQYF
TRBJ2-1 | TRBV4-2 | . | . | TGTGCCAGCAGCCCGGGGACCAGTCAGGATGAGCAGTTCTTC | CASSPGTSQDEQFF
TRBJ2-1 | TRBV5-1 | . | few | TGCGCCAGCAGCTTGGGGGGAGGGACAGTCTACAATGAGCAGTTCTTC | CASSLGGGTVYNEQFF
TRBJ2-7 | TRBV6-5 | TRBD1 | . | TGTGCCAGCAGTTACGCGGACAGGGTCTCCTACGAGCAGTACTTC | CASSYADRVSYEQYF
TRBJ2-3 | TRBV7-2 | . | . | TGTGCCAGCAGCTGGACTTTCACAGATACGCAGTATTTT | CASSWTFTDTQYF
TRBJ1-1 | TRBV6-5 | . | . | TGTGCCAGCCGGCCCCCAGGGGCCACTGAAGCTTTCTTT | CASRPPGATEAFF
TRBJ1-5 | TRBV2 | TRBD1 | few | TGTGCCAGCAGTTTACAGGGGGCGCTTACCCCCCAGCATTTT | CASSLQGALTPQHF
TRBJ2-7 | TRBV6-5 | TRBD2 | few | TGTGCCAGCAGAGCGGGGGGGCGATACGAGCAGTACTTC | CASRAGGRYEQYF
TRBJ2-5 | TRBV4-3 | . | . | TGCGCCAGCAGCCAAAGGGGGGCCGTGGGGTTACAAGAGACCCAGTACTTC | CASSQRGAVGLQETQYF
TRBJ1-1 | TRBV27 | . | . | TGTGCCAGCAGTTCCGGGTGGGGGGCAGCGAACACTGAAGCTTTCTTT | CASSSGWGAANTEAFF
TRBJ2-1 | TRBV25-1 | . | once | TGTGACGCAGGGGTGGATTCATTTGAGCAGTTCTTC | CDAGVDSFEQFF
TRBJ1-1 | TRBV6-1 | TRBD1 | . | TGTGCCAGCCGAGCCAATACAGGGGCACCCACTGAAGCTTTCTTT | CASRANTGAPTEAFF
TRBJ2-5 | TRBV18 | . | few | TGTGCCAGCTCCTTCACCATGGGAGAGACCCAGTACTTC | CASSFTMGETQYF
TRBJ2-1 | TRBV19 | TRBD2 | . | TGTGCCAGTGGATTAGCGGGGGGGTACAATGAGCAGTTCTTC | CASGLAGGYNEQFF
TRBJ2-2 | TRBV6-6 | . | . | TGTGCCAGCAATCACCTCACCGGGGAGCTGTTTTTT | CASNHLTGELFF
TRBJ1-4 | TRBV6-5 | . | . | TGTGCCAGCAGTTACGAGGTTAATGAAAAACTGTTTTTT | CASSYEVNEKLFF
TRBJ1-1 | TRBV18 | . | few | TGTGCCAGCTCACCAGGGGAGAACACTGAAGCTTTCTTT | CASSPGENTEAFF
TRBJ1-2 | TRBV19 | . | . | TGTGCCAGTAGCGGAAGTAGAGGAGCGGGCTACACCTTC | CASSGSRGAGYTF
TRBJ2-5 | TRBV11-2 | TRBD2 | few | TGTGCCAGCAGCTTGAGGACTAGCGGGGGCACCCAGTACTTC | CASSLRTSGGTQYF
TRBJ1-2 | TRBV4-3 | . | few | TGCGCCAGCAGCCAAGACGCAAGGGGGGCGAACTATGGCTACACCTTC | CASSQDARGANYGYTF
TRBJ1-6 | TRBV5-4 | TRBD1 | . | TGTGCCAGCAGCCTGGGTGGACAGGGTAGGATTTCACCCCTCCACTTT | CASSLGGQGRISPLHF
TRBJ1-2 | TRBV5-8 | . | . | TGTGCCAGCAGCTTGGGGCGAAGAGGGCCTAACTATGGCTACACCTTC | CASSLGRRGPNYGYTF
TRBJ1-2 | TRBV20-1 | . | . | TGCAGTGCTGGTCGGGACAATGGCTACACCTTC | CSAGRDNGYTF
TRBJ2-1 | TRBV7-8 | TRBD1 | . | TGTGCCAGCAGCCCCGGACAGGGAACAGGCAATGAGCAGTTCTTC | CASSPGQGTGNEQFF